The rows below give T cell receptor beta chains drawn from one sample of a study of T cells after somatic rescue of genetic block. This table comes from immunoSEQ multiplex PCR, and its TCRdb copy is limited to in-frame clones, with some not included. The sample contains about 67,000 clones, around 90% of which appear only once. Material for sequencing was peripheral blood mononuclear cells (PBMCs). The source of these receptors is a man in his forties. Both conserved end residues are part of each CDR3. A D gene is named only where the DNA matches it firmly. A row's size may be missing; if present it is once, few, many or a size class.

TRBJ2-2 TRBV5-1 NA NA CASSPDTNTGELFF TGCGCCAGCAGCCCGGACACGAACACCGGGGAGCTGTTTTTT
TRBJ2-1 TRBV28 NA TRBD2 CASSLYLAGALNEQFF TGTGCCAGCAGTTTATACCTAGCGGGAGCCTTGAATGAGCAGTTCTTC
TRBJ1-3 TRBV6-5 NA NA CASKPGTAPNTIYF TGTGCCAGCAAGCCAGGAACAGCTCCAAACACCATATATTTT
TRBJ2-3 TRBV9 NA TRBD1 CASSVDGRGPADTQYF TGTGCCAGCAGCGTAGACGGTAGGGGGCCGGCAGATACGCAGTATTTT
TRBJ2-7 TRBV19 NA TRBD2 CASTAGGYEQYF TGTGCCAGCACGGCGGGGGGCTACGAGCAGTACTTC
TRBJ1-1 TRBV28 NA NA CASSFGALNTEAFF TGTGCCAGCAGTTTTGGGGCTCTAAACACTGAAGCTTTCTTT
TRBJ2-3 TRBV7-9 NA NA CASSSSGTGATDTQYF NA
TRBJ2-1 TRBV28 NA NA CASSQQRSRGRSDEQFF TGTGCCAGCAGCCAGCAAAGGTCCAGGGGAAGGTCTGATGAGCAGTTCTTC
TRBJ2-7 TRBV19 NA TRBD1 CASTRDRGSYEQYF TGTGCCAGTACCCGGGACAGGGGGTCCTACGAGCAGTACTTC
TRBJ2-1 TRBV6-1 NA NA CASKGLGNEQFF TGTGCCAGCAAGGGACTGGGTAATGAGCAGTTCTTC
TRBJ2-6 TRBV5-1 NA NA CASTPERDSGANVLTF TGCGCCAGCACCCCCGAACGGGACTCTGGGGCCAACGTCCTGACTTTC
TRBJ2-1 TRBV5-6 NA NA CASSLVRRDEQFF TGTGCCAGCAGCTTGGTGAGGCGGGATGAGCAGTTCTTC
TRBJ2-1 TRBV11-2 NA TRBD1 CASSLVRGRDNEQFF TGTGCCAGCAGCTTAGTGAGGGGGCGGGACAATGAGCAGTTCTTC
TRBJ1-2 TRBV7-9 NA NA CASSLNSGYTF TGTGCCAGCAGCTTAAACTCTGGCTACACCTTC
TRBJ1-2 TRBV30 NA NA CAWRFQGLYGYTF TGTGCCTGGAGATTCCAGGGACTCTATGGCTACACCTTC
TRBJ1-5 TRBV19 NA NA CASRRSGRGGSGQPQHF TGTGCCAGCCGTAGATCCGGCAGGGGAGGTTCCGGTCAGCCCCAGCATTTT
TRBJ2-3 TRBV2 once TRBD2 CATFPEPSGRRSDTQYF TGTGCCACCTTTCCCGAACCTAGCGGGAGGAGGTCGGATACGCAGTATTTT
TRBJ2-3 TRBV10-2 NA NA CASMDRGGSSDTQYF TGCGCCAGCATGGACCGAGGGGGGAGTTCAGATACGCAGTATTTT
TRBJ1-1 TRBV29-1 NA NA CSVGGESNTEAFF TGCAGCGTTGGGGGGGAATCGAACACTGAAGCTTTCTTT
TRBJ2-3 TRBV4-2 NA TRBD2 CASSQAFLAGGHPSDTQYF TGTGCCAGCAGCCAAGCGTTTCTAGCGGGAGGGCACCCTTCTGATACGCAGTATTTT
TRBJ1-2 TRBV4-1 NA TRBD1 CASSQDSGTGRANYGYTF TGCGCCAGCAGCCAAGACTCCGGGACAGGGCGAGCTAACTATGGCTACACCTTC
TRBJ2-1 TRBV5-4 NA TRBD2 CASSLIAGGHNEQFF TGTGCCAGCAGCTTGATAGCGGGGGGACACAATGAGCAGTTCTTC
TRBJ1-5 TRBV10-3 once NA CAISEGQDLFNQPQHF TGTGCCATCAGTGAGGGGCAGGACCTCTTCAATCAGCCCCAGCATTTT
TRBJ1-5 TRBV30 NA NA CAWSVGGQPQHF TGTGCCTGGAGTGTGGGGGGTCAGCCCCAGCATTTT
TRBJ2-1 TRBV19 NA NA CASSIFTNNEQFF TGTGCCAGTAGTATCTTCACTAACAATGAGCAGTTCTTC
TRBJ1-6 TRBV9 NA TRBD1 CASSSTGANSPLHF TGTGCCAGCAGCTCGACAGGGGCAAACTCACCCCTCCACTTT
TRBJ2-3 TRBV6-6 NA TRBD2 CASSYGTSGDTQYF TGTGCCAGCAGTTACGGGACTAGCGGGGATACGCAGTATTTT
TRBJ2-2 TRBV7-8 NA NA CASSLEFVPNTGELFF TGTGCCAGCAGCTTAGAATTCGTTCCCAACACCGGGGAGCTGTTTTTT
TRBJ1-3 TRBV29-1 NA NA CSVGSAQSSGNTIYF TGCAGCGTTGGGTCCGCCCAGAGCTCTGGAAACACCATATATTTT